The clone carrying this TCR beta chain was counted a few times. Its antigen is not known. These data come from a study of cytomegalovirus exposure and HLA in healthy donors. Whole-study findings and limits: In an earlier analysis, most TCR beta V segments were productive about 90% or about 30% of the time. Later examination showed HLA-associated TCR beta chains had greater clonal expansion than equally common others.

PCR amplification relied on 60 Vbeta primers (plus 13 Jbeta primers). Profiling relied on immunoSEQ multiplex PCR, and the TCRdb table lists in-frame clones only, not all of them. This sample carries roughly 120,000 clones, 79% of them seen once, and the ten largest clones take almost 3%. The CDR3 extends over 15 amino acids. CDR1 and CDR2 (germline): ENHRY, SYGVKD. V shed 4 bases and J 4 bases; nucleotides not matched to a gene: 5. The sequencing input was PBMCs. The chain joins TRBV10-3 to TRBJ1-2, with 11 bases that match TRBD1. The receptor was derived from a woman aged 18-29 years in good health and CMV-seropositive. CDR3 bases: TGTGCCATCAGTGGACGGGACAGGGGGAGCTATGGCTACACCTTC. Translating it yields CAISGRDRGSYGYTF.